Below, 19 T cell receptor beta chains from the same sample are listed, as sequenced in a study of OX40 agonist ivuxolimab in advanced cancers. Method: immunoSEQ multiplex PCR; TCRdb's copy keeps in-frame clones and lacks some. This table has about 48,000 clones, around 89% appearing once. This specimen consisted of CD4+ or CD8+ T cells sorted from blood, obtained in a trial of the OX40 agonist ivuxolimab. All receptors derive from an adult with an advanced solid tumor such as melanoma, head and neck, liver or kidney cancer.

There are a few counts of this clone. V is TRBV27 and J is TRBJ1-1; D is unresolved. This CDR3 has 13 amino acids. V lost 4 bases to trimming and J lost 8 bases, with 14 bases between them. The germline V gene encodes CDR1 MNHEY and CDR2 SMNVEV (reference sequence). This chain's CDR3 is CASSSPLWPEAFF. CDR3 coding DNA: TGTGCCAGCAGTTCCCCTCTCTGGCCCGAAGCTTTCTTT.

The genes are TRBV28 and TRBJ1-1; tentative D call: TRBD1 (5 bases). V dropped 7 bases and J dropped 4 bases, with 13 bases sitting between them. The CDR3 has 13 residues. The germline V gene encodes CDR1 MDHEN and CDR2 SYDVKM. DNA for the CDR3: TGTGCCAGCAAAGAGGTGGGGGTCACTGAAGCTTTCTTT. Amino acid sequence: CASKEVGVTEAFF. The whole variable domain, filled in from reference TRBV28 and TRBJ1-1, reads DVKVTQSSRYLVKRTGEKVFLECVQDMDHENMFWYRQDPGLGLRLIYFSYDVKMKEKGDIPEGYSVSREKKERFSLILESASTNQTSMYLCASKEVGVTEAFFGQGTRLTVV.

This rearrangement joins TRBV7-6 to TRBJ2-2; D is undetermined. V dropped 5 bases and J dropped 5 bases, with 6 bases sitting between them. From germline, CDR1 is SGHVS and CDR2 FNYEAQ. This CDR3 contains 12 residues. The CDR3 region is CASSRLTGELFF. The CDR3 region has the DNA TGTGCCAGCAGCCGATTGACCGGGGAGCTGTTTTTT.

V gene TRBV19 combines with J gene TRBJ2-3, with 8 bases lining up with TRBD2. Germline assignment: CDR1 LNHDA and CDR2 SQIVND (reference sequence). The CDR3 length is 13 residues. V shed 5 bases and J 4 bases; nucleotides not matched to a gene: 2. In DNA form, the CDR3 reads TGTGCCAGTAGTGACGGGGGGGCAGATACGCAGTATTTT. It translates to CASSDGGADTQYF.

This clone was seen a single time. V is TRBV7-9 and J is TRBJ2-1, with 7 positions matching TRBD2. The V and J ends lost 8 bases and 6 bases, in that order; junction bases with no gene match: 7. Germline-derived CDR1 and CDR2 are SEHNR and FQNEAQ (reference sequence). This CDR3 is built from 13 residues. The CDR3 loop is CASGRELGNEQFF. The CDR3 nucleotides read TGTGCCAGCGGGCGGGAGTTGGGCAATGAGCAGTTCTTC.

The V call is TRBV9, the J call TRBJ1-1; 7 bases are a match to TRBD1. This CDR3 is 15 amino acids long. The V gene's germline CDR1 is SGDLS and CDR2 YYNGEE. V dropped 0 bases and J dropped 0; count of bases not matched to a gene: 2. The CDR3 coding sequence is TGTGCCAGCAGCGTAGAAGGGACAGTGAACACTGAAGCTTTCTTT. The encoded protein is CASSVEGTVNTEAFF. Complete variable domain (other parts from reference TRBV9 and TRBJ1-1): DSGVTQTPKHLITATGQRVTLRCSPRSGDLSVYWYQQSLDQGLQFLIQYYNGEERAKGNILERFSAQQFPDLHSELNLSSLELGDSALYFCASSVEGTVNTEAFFGQGTRLTVV.

This chain joins TRBV9 and TRBJ2-3; a weak D match, TRBD2 (6 bases). Per the germline V gene, CDR1 is SGDLS and CDR2 is YYNGEE. Trimming removed 6 bases from V and 0 bases from J, with 14 bases in between. CDR3 size: 15 residues. For the CDR3, the DNA is TGTGCCAGCAACCGGGCCGGGACTAGCACAGATACGCAGTATTTT. It codes for CASNRAGTSTDTQYF.

The gene calls are TRBV27 and TRBJ2-7; perhaps TRBD1 as D (6 bases). This CDR3 has 12 amino acids. V lost 5 bases and J lost 8, with 13 bases in between. Germline V lookup: CDR1 MNHEY, CDR2 SMNVEV (reference sequence). In nucleotides, the CDR3 is TGTGCCAGCAGTCAGGGGCCCGAACAGCAGTACTTC. It yields the protein CASSQGPEQQYF.

V usage is TRBV7-8 and J usage is TRBJ2-5; D is unclear. Germline V gives CDR1 SGHVS, CDR2 FQNEAQ. The CDR3 sequence is 14 residues long. V was cut by 1 base and J by 3 bases, with 9 bases left in between. CDR3 coding DNA: TGTGCCAGCAGCTTAGTGCGAGTAGAAGAGACCCAGTACTTC. Its protein is CASSLVRVEETQYF.

The V and J genes are TRBV9 and TRBJ2-1; the D call may be TRBD1 or TRBD2 (5 bases each). The V gene lost 4 bases and the J gene lost 8 bases, with 10 bases spanning the gap. Germline values: CDR1 SGDLS, CDR2 YYNGEE. The length of the CDR3 is 12 residues. CDR3 sequence (DNA): TGTGCCAGCAGCCTAGGGACCGATGAGCAGTTCTTC. It is translated as CASSLGTDEQFF.

V is TRBV28 and J is TRBJ2-4; a possible D gene is TRBD1 (5 bases). CDR1 and CDR2 from the germline V gene are MDHEN and SYDVKM. This CDR3 is built from 18 residues. Trimming removed 2 bases at V and 0 bases at J, with 17 bases between. This CDR3 reads CASSLVGLTPLAKNIQYF. Written as DNA, the CDR3 is TGTGCCAGCAGTTTAGTGGGGCTCACCCCCCTAGCCAAAAACATTCAGTACTTC.

The V gene is TRBV28, the J gene TRBJ1-1, with D possibly matching TRBD1 (6 bases). Germline values: CDR1 MDHEN, CDR2 SYDVKM. The CDR3 loop spans 15 amino acids. The germline V and J ends were trimmed by 5 bases and 0 bases, with 13 bases remaining between them. The CDR3 sequence: CASSAGTGLNTEAFF. As DNA, the CDR3 is TGTGCCAGCAGTGCAGGAACAGGGTTGAACACTGAAGCTTTCTTT.

The CDR3 loop is CSAEDRESYEQYF. CDR3 DNA sequence: TGCAGCGCTGAGGACCGAGAGTCCTACGAGCAGTACTTC. The J gene is TRBJ2-7, the V gene TRBV29-1; D is unresolved. The CDR3 sequence is 13 residues long. The germline CDR1 and CDR2 sequences are SQVTM and ANQGSEA. Trimming left V 7 bases short and J 1 base short, with 14 bases between.

The chain is built from TRBV7-9 and TRBJ2-1; D is unresolved. Germline assignment: CDR1 SEHNR and CDR2 FQNEAQ (reference sequence). V lost 5 bases and J lost 9, with 11 bases in between. The CDR3 covers 12 residues. The CDR3 loop is CASSIRGIEQFF. DNA for the CDR3: TGTGCCAGCAGCATCCGAGGCATTGAGCAGTTCTTC.

This chain uses TRBV6-1 with TRBJ2-6; D ambiguous. The V gene's germline CDR1 is MNHNS and CDR2 SASEGT. The CDR3 loop spans 18 amino acids. Trimming pared 4 bases from V and 5 bases from J, leaving 21 bases between. The CDR3 region is CASSGQMWEQSRANVLTF. The DNA of the CDR3 is TGTGCCAGCAGTGGTCAAATGTGGGAACAAAGTCGGGCCAACGTCCTGACTTTC.

This rearrangement joins TRBV7-9 to TRBJ2-7; perhaps D is TRBD1 or TRBD2 (6 bases each). Germline CDR1 SEHNR, CDR2 FQNEAQ (reference sequence). CDR3 size: 17 residues. Trimming took 4 bases from V and 9 from J, leaving 28 bases between them. CDR3 amino acids: CASSSPWSGDSEGVQYF. As DNA, the CDR3 is TGTGCCAGCAGCTCCCCATGGTCAGGGGACTCCGAGGGTGTGCAGTACTTC.

This clone was counted between two and nine times. The chain joins TRBV7-9 to TRBJ2-2; D is unclear. V dropped 5 bases and J dropped 7 bases, with 14 bases sitting between them. The CDR3 totals 14 residues. Looked up from germline, CDR1 is SEHNR and CDR2 is FQNEAQ (reference sequence). The CDR3 region has the DNA TGTGCCAGCAGCACCAGCTTAGGGATCGGGGAGCTGTTTTTT. Translated, it gives CASSTSLGIGELFF.

The chain links TRBV4-1 to TRBJ2-1, with TRBD2 matching 10 bases. CDR1 is MGHRA and CDR2 is YSYEKL in the germline V gene. The CDR3 spans 17 residues. The J segment lost 7 bases and the V segment lost 2 bases, leaving 11 bases of the junction unmatched. This chain's CDR3 is CASSQLTGTSDVNEQFF. CDR3 nucleotide sequence: TGCGCCAGCAGCCAACTGACCGGGACTAGCGATGTAAATGAGCAGTTCTTC.

This chain joins TRBV7-2 and TRBJ1-2, with D unresolved. The CDR3 contains 17 residues. Trimming stripped 3 bases from V and 2 bases from J, with 19 bases between. Per germline, CDR1 SGHTA and CDR2 FQGNSA. This CDR3 reads CASSLGSLSALNYGYTF. The CDR3 bases are TGTGCCAGCAGCTTGGGCAGCCTATCGGCCTTGAACTATGGCTACACCTTC.